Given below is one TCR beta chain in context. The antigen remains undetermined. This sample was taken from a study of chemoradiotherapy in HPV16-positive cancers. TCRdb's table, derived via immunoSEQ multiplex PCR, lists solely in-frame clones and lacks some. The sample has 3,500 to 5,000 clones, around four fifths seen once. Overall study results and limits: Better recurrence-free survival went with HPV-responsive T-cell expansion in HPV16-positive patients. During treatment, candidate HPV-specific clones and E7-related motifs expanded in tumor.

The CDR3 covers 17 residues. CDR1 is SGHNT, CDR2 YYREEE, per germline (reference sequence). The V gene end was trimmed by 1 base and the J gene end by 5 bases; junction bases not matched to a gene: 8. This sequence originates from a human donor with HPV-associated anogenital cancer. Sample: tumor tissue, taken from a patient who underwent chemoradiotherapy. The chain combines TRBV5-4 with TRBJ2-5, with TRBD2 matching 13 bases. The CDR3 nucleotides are TGTGCCAGCAGCTTGTGGACTAGCGGGAGAGGGGCCGAGACCCAGTACTTC. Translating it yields CASSLWTSGRGAETQYF.